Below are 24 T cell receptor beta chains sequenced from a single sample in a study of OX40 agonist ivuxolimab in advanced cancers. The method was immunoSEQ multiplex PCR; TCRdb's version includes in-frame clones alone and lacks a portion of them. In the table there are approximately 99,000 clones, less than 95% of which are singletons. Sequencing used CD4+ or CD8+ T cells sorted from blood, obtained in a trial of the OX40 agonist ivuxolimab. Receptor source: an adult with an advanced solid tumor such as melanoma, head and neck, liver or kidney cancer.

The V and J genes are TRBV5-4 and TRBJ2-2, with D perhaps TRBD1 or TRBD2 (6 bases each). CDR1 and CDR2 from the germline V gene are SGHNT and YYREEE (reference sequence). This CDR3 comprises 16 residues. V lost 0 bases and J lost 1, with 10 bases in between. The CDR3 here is CASSLAGAQNTGELFF. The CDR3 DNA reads TGTGCCAGCAGCTTGGCGGGGGCTCAGAACACCGGGGAGCTGTTTTTT.

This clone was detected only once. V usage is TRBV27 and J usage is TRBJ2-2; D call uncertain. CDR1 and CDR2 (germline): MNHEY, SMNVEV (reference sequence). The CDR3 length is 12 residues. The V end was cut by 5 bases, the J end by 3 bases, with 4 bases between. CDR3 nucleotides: TGTGCCAGCAGTAAGGACACCGGGGAGCTGTTTTTT. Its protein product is CASSKDTGELFF.

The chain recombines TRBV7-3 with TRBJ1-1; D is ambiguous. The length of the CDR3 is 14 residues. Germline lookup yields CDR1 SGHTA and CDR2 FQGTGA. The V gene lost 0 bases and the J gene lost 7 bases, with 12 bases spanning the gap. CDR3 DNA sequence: TGTGCCAGCAGCTTAACCCCCGGCGGGTTTGAAGCTTTCTTT. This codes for CASSLTPGGFEAFF.

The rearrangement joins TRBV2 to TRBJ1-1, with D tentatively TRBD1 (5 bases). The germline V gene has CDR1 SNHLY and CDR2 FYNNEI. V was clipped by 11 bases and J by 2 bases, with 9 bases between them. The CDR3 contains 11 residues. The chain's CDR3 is CARGANTEAFF. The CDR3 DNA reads TGTGCCCGAGGGGCTAACACTGAAGCTTTCTTT.

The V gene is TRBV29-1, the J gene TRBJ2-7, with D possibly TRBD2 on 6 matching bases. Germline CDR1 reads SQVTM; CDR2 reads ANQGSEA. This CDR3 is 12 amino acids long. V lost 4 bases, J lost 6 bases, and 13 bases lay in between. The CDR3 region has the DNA TGCAGCGTTGTCGTTTCTAGCGCCGAGCAGTACTTC. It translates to CSVVVSSAEQYF.

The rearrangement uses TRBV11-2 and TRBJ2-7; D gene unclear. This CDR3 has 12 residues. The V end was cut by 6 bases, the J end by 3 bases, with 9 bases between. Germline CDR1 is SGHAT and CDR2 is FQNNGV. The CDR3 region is CASSNILYEQYF. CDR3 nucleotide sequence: TGTGCCAGCAGTAACATCCTCTACGAGCAGTACTTC.

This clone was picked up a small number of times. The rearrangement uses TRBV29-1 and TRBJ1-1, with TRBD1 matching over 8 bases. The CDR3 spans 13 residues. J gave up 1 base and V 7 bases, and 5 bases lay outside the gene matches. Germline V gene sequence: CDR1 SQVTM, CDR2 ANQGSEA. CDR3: CSAQDRGNTEAFF. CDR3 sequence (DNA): TGCAGCGCACAAGACAGGGGGAACACTGAAGCTTTCTTT.

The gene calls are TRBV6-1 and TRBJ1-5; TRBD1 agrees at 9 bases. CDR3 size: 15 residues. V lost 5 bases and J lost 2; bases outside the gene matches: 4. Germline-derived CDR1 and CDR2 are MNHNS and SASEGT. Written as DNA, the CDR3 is TGTGCCAGCAGTAAACAGGGGGCGGGCAATCAGCCCCAGCATTTT. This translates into CASSKQGAGNQPQHF.

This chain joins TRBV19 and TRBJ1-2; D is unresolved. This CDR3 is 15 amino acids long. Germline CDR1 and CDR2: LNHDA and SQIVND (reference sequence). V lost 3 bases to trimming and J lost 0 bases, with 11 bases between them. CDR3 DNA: TGTGCCAGTAGTATCTCCCCTGCGGCTAACTATGGCTACACCTTC. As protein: CASSISPAANYGYTF. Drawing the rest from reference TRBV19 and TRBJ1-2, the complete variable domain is DGGITQSPKYLFRKEGQNVTLSCEQNLNHDAMYWYRQDPGQGLRLIYYSQIVNDFQKGDIAEGYSVSREKKESFPLTVTSAQKNPTAFYLCASSISPAANYGYTFGSGTRLTVV.

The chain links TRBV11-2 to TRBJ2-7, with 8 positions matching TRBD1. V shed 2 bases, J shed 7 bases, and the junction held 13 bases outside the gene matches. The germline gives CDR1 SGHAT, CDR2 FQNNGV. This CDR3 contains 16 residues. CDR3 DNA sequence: TGTGCCAGCAGCTTATTATTTGGGACAGGTAATGTAGAGCAGTACTTC. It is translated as CASSLLFGTGNVEQYF.

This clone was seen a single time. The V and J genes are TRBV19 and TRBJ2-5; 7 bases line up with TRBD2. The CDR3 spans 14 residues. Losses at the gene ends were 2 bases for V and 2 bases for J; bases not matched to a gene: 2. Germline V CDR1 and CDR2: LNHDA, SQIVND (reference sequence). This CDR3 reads CASSISGGQETQYF. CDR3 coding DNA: TGTGCCAGTAGTATATCGGGGGGTCAAGAGACCCAGTACTTC.

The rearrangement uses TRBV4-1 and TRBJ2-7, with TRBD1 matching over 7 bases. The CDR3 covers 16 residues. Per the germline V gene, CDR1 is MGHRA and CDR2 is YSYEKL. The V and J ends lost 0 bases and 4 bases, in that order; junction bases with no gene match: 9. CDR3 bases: TGCGCCAGCAGCCAAGATCTGACCAGGGGGTGGTACGAGCAGTACTTC. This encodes CASSQDLTRGWYEQYF.

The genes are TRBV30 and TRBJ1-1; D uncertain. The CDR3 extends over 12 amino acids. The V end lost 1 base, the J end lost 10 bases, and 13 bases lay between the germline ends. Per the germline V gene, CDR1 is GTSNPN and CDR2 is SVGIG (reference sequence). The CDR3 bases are TGTGCCTGGAGTGCGGCAGCCGCTGGAGCTTTCTTT. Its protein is CAWSAAAAGAFF.

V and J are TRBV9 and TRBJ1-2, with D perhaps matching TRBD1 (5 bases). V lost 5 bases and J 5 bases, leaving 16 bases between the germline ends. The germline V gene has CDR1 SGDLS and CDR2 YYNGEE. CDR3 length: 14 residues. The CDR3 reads CASRPTGVPYGYTF. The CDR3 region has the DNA TGTGCCAGCAGACCTACAGGAGTACCTTATGGCTACACCTTC.

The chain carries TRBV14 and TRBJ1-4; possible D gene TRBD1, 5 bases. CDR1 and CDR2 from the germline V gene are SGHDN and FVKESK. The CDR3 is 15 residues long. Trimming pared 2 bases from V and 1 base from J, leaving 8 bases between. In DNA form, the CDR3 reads TGTGCCAGCAGCCAATGGGGGGGAACTAATGAAAAACTGTTTTTT. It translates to CASSQWGGTNEKLFF. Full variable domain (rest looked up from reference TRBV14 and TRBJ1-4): EAGVTQFPSHSVIEKGQTVTLRCDPISGHDNLYWYRRVMGKEIKFLLHFVKESKQDESGMPNNRFLAERTGGTYSTLKVQPAELEDSGVYFCASSQWGGTNEKLFFGSGTQLSVL.

The CDR3 protein is CASTPGRINSPLHF. In DNA form, the CDR3 reads TGTGCCAGTACCCCAGGACGGATTAATTCACCCCTCCACTTT. This sequence joins TRBV19 and TRBJ1-6; no reliable D call. This CDR3 has 14 amino acids. In germline, CDR1 is LNHDA, CDR2 SQIVND (reference sequence). V lost 7 bases and J lost 6, with 13 bases in between. The complete variable domain, with remaining parts taken from reference TRBV19 and TRBJ1-6, reads DGGITQSPKYLFRKEGQNVTLSCEQNLNHDAMYWYRQDPGQGLRLIYYSQIVNDFQKGDIAEGYSVSREKKESFPLTVTSAQKNPTAFYLCASTPGRINSPLHFGNGTRLTVT.

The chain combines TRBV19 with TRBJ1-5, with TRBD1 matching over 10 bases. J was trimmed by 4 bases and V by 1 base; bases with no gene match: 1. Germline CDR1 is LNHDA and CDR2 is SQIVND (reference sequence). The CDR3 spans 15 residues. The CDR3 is CASSIAGQGNQPQHF. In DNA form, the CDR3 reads TGTGCCAGTAGTATAGCGGGACAGGGGAATCAGCCCCAGCATTTT. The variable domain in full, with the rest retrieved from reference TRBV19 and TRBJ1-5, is DGGITQSPKYLFRKEGQNVTLSCEQNLNHDAMYWYRQDPGQGLRLIYYSQIVNDFQKGDIAEGYSVSREKKESFPLTVTSAQKNPTAFYLCASSIAGQGNQPQHFGDGTRLSIL.

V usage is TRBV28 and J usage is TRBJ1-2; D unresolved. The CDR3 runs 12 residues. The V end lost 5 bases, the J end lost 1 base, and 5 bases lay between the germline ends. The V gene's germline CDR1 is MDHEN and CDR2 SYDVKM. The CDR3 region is CASSILNYGYTF. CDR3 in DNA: TGTGCCAGCAGTATCCTTAACTATGGCTACACCTTC.

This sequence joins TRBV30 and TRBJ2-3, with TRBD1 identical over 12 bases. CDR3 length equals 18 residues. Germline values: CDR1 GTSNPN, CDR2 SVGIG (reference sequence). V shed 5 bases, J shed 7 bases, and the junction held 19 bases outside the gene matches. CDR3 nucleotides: TGTGCCTGGCTAACAGCCGGGACAGGGGGCCTCGTTCCCTATACGCAGTATTTT. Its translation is CAWLTAGTGGLVPYTQYF.

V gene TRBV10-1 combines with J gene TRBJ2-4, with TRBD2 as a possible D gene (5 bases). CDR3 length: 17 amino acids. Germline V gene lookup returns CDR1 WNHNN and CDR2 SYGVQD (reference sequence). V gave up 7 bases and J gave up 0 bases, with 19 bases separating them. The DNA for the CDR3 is TGCGCCAGCAAAATCTCCGAGCGGACTTTAGCCAAAAACATTCAGTACTTC. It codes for CASKISERTLAKNIQYF.

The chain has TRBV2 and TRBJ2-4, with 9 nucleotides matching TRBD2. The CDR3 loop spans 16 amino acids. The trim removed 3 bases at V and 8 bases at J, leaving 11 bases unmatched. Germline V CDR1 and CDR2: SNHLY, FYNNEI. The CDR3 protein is CASSDASGAPSDIQYF. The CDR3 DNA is TGTGCCAGCAGTGATGCTAGCGGGGCCCCTTCGGACATTCAGTACTTC.

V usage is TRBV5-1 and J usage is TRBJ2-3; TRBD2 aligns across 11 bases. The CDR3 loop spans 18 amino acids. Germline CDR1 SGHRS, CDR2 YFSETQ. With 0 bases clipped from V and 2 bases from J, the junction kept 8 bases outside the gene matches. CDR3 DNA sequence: TGCGCCAGCAGCTTGGGGACTAGCGGGTCTTTTAACACAGATACGCAGTATTTT. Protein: CASSLGTSGSFNTDTQYF.

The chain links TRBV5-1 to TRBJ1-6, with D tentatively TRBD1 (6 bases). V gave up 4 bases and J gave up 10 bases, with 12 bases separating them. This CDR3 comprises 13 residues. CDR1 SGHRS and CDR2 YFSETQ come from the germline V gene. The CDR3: CASSPEGESPLHF. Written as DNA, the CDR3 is TGCGCCAGCAGCCCGGAGGGGGAATCACCCCTCCACTTT.

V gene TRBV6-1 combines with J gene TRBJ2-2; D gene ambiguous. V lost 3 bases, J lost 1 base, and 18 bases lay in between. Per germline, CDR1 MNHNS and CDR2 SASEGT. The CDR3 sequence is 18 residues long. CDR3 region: CASSDFLLWLENTGELFF. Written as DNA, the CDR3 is TGTGCCAGCAGTGATTTTTTGCTTTGGCTAGAGAACACCGGGGAGCTGTTTTTT.